One and the same sample provided the 2 T cell receptor beta chains below, sequenced in a study of blood T cell repertoires in COVID-19 (dated by TCRdb to 2019 to 2021). The library came from the immunoSEQ multiplex PCR assay. As stored in TCRdb, this immuneACCESS dataset retains in-frame rearrangements with V and J assigned. A fraction of the clones does not appear; measured against another copy, unresolved V genes explain less than half of the discrepancy, and the remainder lacks a known reason. The sample table records around 130,000 clones; over 80% of these occur just once. In total, the top ten clones hold over 9.5% of the sample. Sequenced sample: peripheral blood. These receptors originate from a man aged 60 to 75 with active or convalescent COVID-19.

This clone was seen only a few times. The rearrangement links TRBV5-4 to TRBJ1-2; 8 bases match TRBD1. Germline CDR1 and CDR2: SGHNT and YYREEE (reference sequence). The V and J ends lost 1 base and 0 bases, in that order; junction bases with no gene match: 8. The CDR3 has 17 amino acids. CDR3 sequence (DNA): TGTGCCAGCAGCTTGAGTGCAGGGGGCTCGGCTAACTATGGCTACACCTTC. It yields the protein CASSLSAGGSANYGYTF.

The chain has TRBV5-5 and TRBJ1-1, with a tentative D call TRBD1 (5 bases). V lost 0 bases and J lost 2, with 8 bases in between. Germline assignment: CDR1 SGHKS and CDR2 YYEKEE (reference sequence). The CDR3 contains 14 residues. The CDR3 DNA is TGTGCCAGCAGCTTGGGCAGGGCCAACACTGAAGCTTTCTTT. This gives the protein CASSLGRANTEAFF.